This T cell receptor (beta chain) was sequenced in a study of control samples from healthy donors and cancer patients. The CDR3 runs to 15 residues. Per germline, CDR1 LNHDA and CDR2 SQIVND (reference sequence). V lost 5 bases, J lost 6 bases, and 6 bases stayed unmatched. Produced via immunoSEQ multiplex PCR; TCRdb's table is partial and in-frame only. The data hold approximately 53,000 clones, with approximately 90% observed a single time. This chain connects TRBV19 to TRBJ1-4; 10 bases map to TRBD1. The origin of this receptor is a man between 25 and 39 years old with colorectal cancer. Material: PBMCs. CDR3 residues: CASSFPGTGDEKLFF. In nucleotides, the CDR3 is TGTGCCAGTAGTTTCCCCGGGACAGGGGATGAAAAACTGTTTTTT.